This T cell receptor beta chain was captured by sequencing in a study of OX40 agonist ivuxolimab in advanced cancers. Data came from immunoSEQ multiplex PCR; TCRdb stores just in-frame clones and leaves some out. The sample records 44,000 or so clones, approximately 91% being singletons. The CDR3 runs to 15 residues. Losses at the gene ends were 2 bases for V and 4 bases for J; bases not matched to a gene: 6. CDR1 is MGHRA and CDR2 is YSYEKL in the germline V gene. This material consisted of CD4+ or CD8+ T cells sorted from blood, taken in a trial of the OX40 agonist ivuxolimab. The chain links TRBV4-1 to TRBJ2-7; 9 bases are a match to TRBD1. This TCR was recovered from an adult with an advanced solid tumor such as melanoma, head and neck, liver or kidney cancer. The CDR3 here is CASSQQQGALYEQYF. CDR3 nucleotide sequence: TGCGCCAGCAGCCAACAACAGGGGGCCCTTTACGAGCAGTACTTC.